This TCR beta chain appears in the sequencing data of a study of blood T cell repertoires in COVID-19. Background on the study: COVID-19 samples, acute and convalescent, were from the United States, Italy and Spain. PBMCs, B-cell-depleted T cells, or T cells were the source of the cDNA or gDNA that made up the material.

The CDR3 is made up of 14 amino acids. Germline-derived CDR1 and CDR2 are LGHNA and YNFKEQ. V lost 3 bases, J lost 8 bases, and 6 bases stayed unmatched. Authors' processing steps: The assay estimated nucleated cells by amplifying reference gene primers. Clones were sequenced by immunoSEQ multiplex PCR, and TCRdb holds only the in-frame ones, with some missing. V, J and clone size are taken as reported in that table, and D and trimming were inferred from the DNA itself. This repertoire shows roughly 150,000 clones, about 88% found once; its top ten account for approximately 18%. Sequencing was carried out using peripheral blood. The chain combines TRBV4-2 with TRBJ1-2; 10 nucleotides line up with TRBD1. The receptor was isolated from a woman at least 80 years old with acute or convalescent COVID-19. CDR3 coding DNA: TGTGCCAGCAGCCAGACAGGGGGCGATTGGGGCTACACCTTC. It codes for CASSQTGGDWGYTF.